The T cell receptor beta chain under discussion was sequenced for a study of cytomegalovirus exposure and HLA in healthy donors. Study as a whole: It was reported in a later analysis that the roughly 120 validation repertoires used the same platform as the 550 to 850 first-cohort repertoires.

Overall study results and limits: Investigators reported about 160 TCR beta chains as tied to cytomegalovirus. In vitro assays verified that a few CMV-associated chains recognized CMV antigens specifically. Published work reported that the classifier diagnosed cytomegalovirus status with high specificity and sensitivity.

As for this clone: Antigen unknown.

Produced via immunoSEQ multiplex PCR; TCRdb's table is partial and in-frame only. The sample has about 65,000 clones, about 90% seen once. Sequences were obtained from PBMCs. The receptor comes from a young woman in good health and CMV-seronegative.

The CDR3 spells CASSLRGGRGTQYF. The CDR3 region has the DNA TGTGCCAGCAGTTTACGGGGGGGGAGGGGGACCCAGTACTTC. The chain combines TRBV28 with TRBJ2-5; 8 bases align to TRBD2. With V trimmed by 2 bases and J by 7 bases, 6 bases remained unmatched. The CDR3 totals 14 residues. The germline V gene encodes CDR1 MDHEN and CDR2 SYDVKM.